The 27 T cell receptor beta chains below all came from one sample that was sequenced in a study of shared clonotypes between healthy human individuals. Assay: immunoSEQ multiplex PCR; the TCRdb copy retains only in-frame clones and omits some. The data contain some 2.1 million clones, around 93% of them singletons. The naive CD8 fraction comprised CD45RO-negative cells positively selected for CCR7 and excluded terminally differentiated effector memory CD45RA+ cells. What was sequenced was naive CD8+ T cells from PBMCs. The receptors shown here come from a man younger than 30 in good health. Some clones in this sample may be carry-over from other donors' samples.

The chain links TRBV7-9 to TRBJ1-2; 7 bases agree with TRBD1. V shed 0 bases, J shed 4 bases, and the junction held 8 bases outside the gene matches. CDR1 is SEHNR and CDR2 is FQNEAQ in the germline V gene (reference sequence). CDR3 length equals 16 residues. As DNA, the CDR3 is TGTGCCAGCAGCTTAGCGGGGCAGGGGGTCCTCTATGGCTACACCTTC. Its translation: CASSLAGQGVLYGYTF.

V usage is TRBV30 and J usage is TRBJ2-1; 8 bases line up with TRBD1. With V trimmed by 5 bases and J by 5 bases, 8 bases remained unmatched. Germline-derived CDR1 and CDR2 are GTSNPN and SVGIG (reference sequence). The length of the CDR3 is 14 residues. The CDR3 sequence is CAWHPGTGNNEQFF. The CDR3 DNA reads TGTGCCTGGCACCCAGGGACAGGCAACAATGAGCAGTTCTTC. The entire variable domain, with the rest obtained from reference TRBV30 and TRBJ2-1, is as follows: SQTIHQWPATLVQPVGSPLSLECTVEGTSNPNLYWYRQAAGRGLQLLFYSVGIGQISSEVPQNLSASRPQDRQFILSSKKLLLSDSGFYLCAWHPGTGNNEQFFGPGTRLTVL.

The rearrangement links TRBV4-3 to TRBJ2-1, with unresolved D. Germline lookup yields CDR1 LGHNA and CDR2 YSLEER. The CDR3 consists of 12 residues. Trimming pared 5 bases from V and 10 bases from J, leaving 12 bases between. The CDR3 loop is CASSYGSREQFF. The CDR3 nucleotides are TGCGCCAGCAGCTACGGCTCTCGCGAGCAGTTCTTC.

The gene calls are TRBV5-1 and TRBJ2-2; D perhaps matches TRBD1 (6 bases). Germline V gene data show CDR1 as SGHRS and CDR2 as YFSETQ. The CDR3 is made up of 14 amino acids. V shed 3 bases and J shed 5 bases, with 11 bases lying between them. CDR3 in DNA: TGCGCCAGCAGCTCCCGTCAGGGGACCGGGGAGCTGTTTTTT. It is translated as CASSSRQGTGELFF.

The gene calls are TRBV4-1 and TRBJ2-1, with 9 nucleotides matching TRBD2. Germline V CDR1 and CDR2: MGHRA, YSYEKL. This CDR3 has 17 residues. The trim removed 0 bases at V and 0 bases at J, leaving 3 bases unmatched. CDR3 coding DNA: TGCGCCAGCAGCCAAGATGGCGGGAGGGCCTCCTACAATGAGCAGTTCTTC. Residues: CASSQDGGRASYNEQFF.

A single count supports this clone. The chain is built from TRBV7-8 and TRBJ2-1; perhaps TRBD2 as D (5 bases). V dropped 6 bases and J dropped 1 base, with 13 bases sitting between them. Per the germline V gene, CDR1 is SGHVS and CDR2 is FQNEAQ. This CDR3 contains 15 residues. The CDR3 nucleotides are TGTGCCAGCAGTGGAGCGGAGTATTCCTACAATGAGCAGTTCTTC. This sequence encodes CASSGAEYSYNEQFF.

J is TRBJ2-4 and V is TRBV25-1; TRBD2 agrees at 7 bases. Germline-derived CDR1 and CDR2 are MGHDK and SYGVNS. The V and J ends lost 3 bases and 5 bases, in that order; junction bases with no gene match: 4. The CDR3 has 14 amino acids. The CDR3 loop is CASSDAGVQNIQYF. The CDR3, as DNA: TGTGCCAGCAGTGACGCGGGGGTCCAAAACATTCAGTACTTC.

J is TRBJ2-3 and V is TRBV21-1; the table gives TRBD2 as D, unverified against the DNA. TRBV21-1 is tagged as a pseudogene. The CDR3 is 18 residues long. CDR3 in DNA: TGTGCCAGCAGCAGAACCCGGACTAGCCGATCTAGCACAGATACGCAGTATTTT. Protein product: CASSRTRTSRSSTDTQYF.

The chain links TRBV7-9 to TRBJ2-7; the match to TRBD1 covers 8 bases. The length of the CDR3 is 16 residues. V shed 5 bases and J 3 bases; nucleotides not matched to a gene: 12. CDR1 is SEHNR, CDR2 FQNEAQ, per germline (reference sequence). The CDR3 sequence is CASSTTDRVGGYEQYF. Written as DNA, the CDR3 is TGTGCCAGCAGCACCACGGACAGGGTCGGCGGCTACGAGCAGTACTTC.

The chain couples TRBV7-2 to TRBJ2-7, with TRBD2 matching over 11 bases. In germline, CDR1 is SGHTA, CDR2 FQGNSA. Trimming removed 0 bases from V and 3 bases from J; junction bases left unmatched: 19. This CDR3 is built from 21 residues. The CDR3 DNA reads TGTGCCAGCAGCTTAGCCCCATCCCTCAAACTAGCGGGAGATGTAGTCTACGAGCAGTACTTC. Amino acids: CASSLAPSLKLAGDVVYEQYF. The whole variable domain, filled in from reference TRBV7-2 and TRBJ2-7, reads GAGVSQSPSNKVTEKGKDVELRCDPISGHTALYWYRQSLGQGLEFLIYFQGNSAPDKSGLPSDRFSAERTGGSVSTLTIQRTQQEDSAVYLCASSLAPSLKLAGDVVYEQYFGPGTRLTVT.

This sequence joins TRBV13 and TRBJ2-3; 9 bases are a match to TRBD2. Germline V gives CDR1 PRHDT, CDR2 FYEKMQ (reference sequence). The CDR3 contains 16 residues. J lost 2 bases, V lost 5 bases, and 8 bases had no gene match. CDR3: CASSIKTSGYTDTQYF. The CDR3 nucleotides read TGTGCCAGCAGCATTAAGACTAGCGGATACACAGATACGCAGTATTTT.

To note about this clone: This same CDR3 is encoded by further DNA sequences in the sample. V is TRBV6-5 and J is TRBJ1-2; perhaps TRBD1 as D (5 bases). V was pared by 5 bases and J by 4 bases, with 14 bases between. The V gene's germline CDR1 is MNHEY and CDR2 SVGAGI. The CDR3 loop spans 14 amino acids. The CDR3 nucleotides are TGTGCCAGCAGTCTGGGGAGGGGAGGCTATGGCTACACCTTC. This translates into CASSLGRGGYGYTF.

The gene calls are TRBV27 and TRBJ2-7, with TRBD2 as a possible D gene (5 bases). Trimming took 5 bases from V and 4 from J, leaving 18 bases between them. The length of the CDR3 is 15 residues. Germline V CDR1 and CDR2: MNHEY, SMNVEV (reference sequence). CDR3 residues: CASSTAARALYEQYF. CDR3 in DNA: TGTGCCAGCAGTACTGCCGCGCGGGCCCTTTACGAGCAGTACTTC.

A word on this clone: Other nucleotide sequences in the sample specify the same CDR3. The genes are TRBV9 and TRBJ2-7; no definite D call. The CDR3 spans 15 residues. Germline-derived CDR1 and CDR2 are SGDLS and YYNGEE. Trimming shortened V by 0 bases and J by 0 bases, and 10 bases separated the two germline ends. In DNA form, the CDR3 reads TGTGCCAGCAGCGTAGCCACCGGGCCCTCCTACGAGCAGTACTTC. Encoded protein: CASSVATGPSYEQYF.

The V call is TRBV15, the J call TRBJ2-5, with D hard to call. V was trimmed by 0 bases and J by 0 bases, leaving 11 bases between them. The CDR3 length is 16 residues. The germline CDR1 and CDR2 sequences are LNHNV and YYDKDF (reference sequence). CDR3 sequence: CATSREIASYQETQYF. CDR3 nucleotide sequence: TGTGCCACCAGCAGAGAAATAGCATCGTACCAAGAGACCCAGTACTTC.

The V call is TRBV4-1, the J call TRBJ2-7; 9 nucleotides agree with TRBD1. The CDR3 extends over 15 amino acids. The ends lost 1 base at V and 7 bases at J; junction bases unmatched: 8. The germline V gene has CDR1 MGHRA and CDR2 YSYEKL. The CDR3 loop is CASSQGDRVLVEQYF. For the CDR3, the DNA is TGCGCCAGCAGCCAAGGGGACAGGGTATTAGTAGAGCAGTACTTC.

The gene calls are TRBV19 and TRBJ2-7, with 8 positions matching TRBD2. Germline V gives CDR1 LNHDA, CDR2 SQIVND (reference sequence). V lost 5 bases and J lost 2; bases outside the gene matches: 5. The CDR3 totals 14 residues. The CDR3 here is CASSAGLAAYEQYF. The CDR3 DNA reads as TGTGCCAGTAGTGCAGGACTAGCCGCCTACGAGCAGTACTTC.

This clone was detected only once. Other DNA sequences in this specimen translate into the identical CDR3. The chain links TRBV30 to TRBJ2-7, with 7 bases aligning to TRBD2. With 2 bases clipped from V and 3 bases from J, the junction kept 4 bases outside the gene matches. Germline V gives CDR1 GTSNPN, CDR2 SVGIG (reference sequence). The CDR3 sequence is 13 residues long. CDR3 in amino acids: CAWSLGGSYEQYF. Written as DNA, the CDR3 is TGTGCCTGGAGTCTTGGCGGGAGCTACGAGCAGTACTTC.

The J gene is TRBJ2-6, the V gene TRBV5-1, with D unresolved. V lost 3 bases and J lost 2, with 15 bases in between. The CDR3 loop spans 17 amino acids. Germline V gene data show CDR1 as SGHRS and CDR2 as YFSETQ. The CDR3, as DNA: TGCGCCAGCAGCTCCCTATACGAAACCACTGGGGCCAACGTCCTGACTTTC. Encoded protein: CASSSLYETTGANVLTF.

The rearrangement joins TRBV5-4 to TRBJ2-7; D is ambiguous. V gave up 1 base and J gave up 2 bases, with 4 bases separating them. The length of the CDR3 is 12 residues. Germline lookup yields CDR1 SGHNT and CDR2 YYREEE (reference sequence). CDR3 nucleotide sequence: TGTGCCAGCAGCTTGACTACCTACGAGCAGTACTTC. Amino acids: CASSLTTYEQYF.

The chain is built from TRBV9 and TRBJ2-7; the match to TRBD2 covers 10 bases. This CDR3 has 16 amino acids. The ends lost 6 bases at V and 6 bases at J; junction bases unmatched: 15. Germline V gene lookup returns CDR1 SGDLS and CDR2 YYNGEE. CDR3 region: CASTPTGGSGRSEQYF. CDR3 sequence (DNA): TGTGCCAGCACCCCAACGGGAGGTAGCGGGAGGAGCGAGCAGTACTTC.

V gene TRBV19 combines with J gene TRBJ1-1, with 9 bases matching TRBD1. The CDR3 covers 17 residues. Germline V CDR1 and CDR2: LNHDA, SQIVND (reference sequence). V gave up 6 bases and J gave up 6 bases; unmatched junction bases: 17. Written as DNA, the CDR3 is TGTGCCAGTAGAACAACAGGACAGGGGAAGAGGGGCGCTGAAGCTTTCTTT. The encoded protein is CASRTTGQGKRGAEAFF.

V usage is TRBV28 and J usage is TRBJ2-2; D is unclear. V was clipped by 2 bases and J by 0 bases, with 10 bases between them. The CDR3 covers 16 residues. Germline lookup yields CDR1 MDHEN and CDR2 SYDVKM. The CDR3 sequence is CASSLLSFANTGELFF. The CDR3 nucleotides read TGTGCCAGCAGTTTACTGAGTTTCGCGAACACCGGGGAGCTGTTTTTT.

The chain employs TRBV5-3 and TRBJ1-4; D not resolved. TRBV5-3 is an open reading frame, and its role is uncertain. Trimming left V 0 bases short and J 8 bases short, with 11 bases between. The CDR3 has 14 residues. CDR3 residues: CARSLDGVKEKLFF. The CDR3 region has the DNA TGTGCCAGAAGCTTGGACGGGGTTAAGGAAAAACTGTTTTTT.

The chain has TRBV4-2 and TRBJ1-2, with D possibly TRBD1 on 5 matching bases. From germline, CDR1 is LGHNA and CDR2 YNFKEQ. V was trimmed by 4 bases and J by 4 bases, leaving 13 bases between them. The CDR3 has 14 amino acids. The CDR3 DNA reads TGTGCCAGCAGCCGTATCCCAGGGAGCTATGGCTACACCTTC. Translating gives CASSRIPGSYGYTF.

Points on this clone: Other DNA sequences in the sample encode the same CDR3. The chain recombines TRBV7-9 with TRBJ1-1; 8 bases map to TRBD1. J was trimmed by 0 bases and V by 6 bases; bases with no gene match: 6. The CDR3 covers 15 residues. Germline lookup yields CDR1 SEHNR and CDR2 FQNEAQ (reference sequence). This chain's CDR3 is CASSSGQGVNTEAFF. The DNA of the CDR3 is TGTGCCAGCAGTTCCGGACAGGGCGTGAACACTGAAGCTTTCTTT.

This chain joins TRBV14 and TRBJ2-3; D unclear. Trimming stripped 1 base from V and 4 bases from J, with 9 bases between. Germline loops: CDR1 SGHDN, CDR2 FVKESK. This CDR3 contains 14 residues. CDR3 in amino acids: CASSQGLLADTQYF. CDR3 coding DNA: TGTGCCAGCAGCCAAGGACTCCTCGCAGATACGCAGTATTTT.